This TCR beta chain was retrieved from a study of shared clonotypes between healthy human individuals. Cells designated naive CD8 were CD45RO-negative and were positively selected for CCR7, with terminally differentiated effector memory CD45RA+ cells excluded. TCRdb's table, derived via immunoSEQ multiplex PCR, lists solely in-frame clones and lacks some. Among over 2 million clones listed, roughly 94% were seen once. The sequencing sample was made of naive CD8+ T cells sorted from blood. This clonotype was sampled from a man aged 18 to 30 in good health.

CDR3 DNA: TGTGCCAGCAGCGTGTCAGGGGGAGGTATAACTAATGAAAAACTGTTTTTT. This encodes CASSVSGGGITNEKLFF. This chain joins TRBV9 and TRBJ1-4; TRBD1 matches at 7 bases. The CDR3 contains 17 residues. The V gene's germline CDR1 is SGDLS and CDR2 YYNGEE. With 2 bases clipped from V and 1 base from J, the junction kept 8 bases outside the gene matches.